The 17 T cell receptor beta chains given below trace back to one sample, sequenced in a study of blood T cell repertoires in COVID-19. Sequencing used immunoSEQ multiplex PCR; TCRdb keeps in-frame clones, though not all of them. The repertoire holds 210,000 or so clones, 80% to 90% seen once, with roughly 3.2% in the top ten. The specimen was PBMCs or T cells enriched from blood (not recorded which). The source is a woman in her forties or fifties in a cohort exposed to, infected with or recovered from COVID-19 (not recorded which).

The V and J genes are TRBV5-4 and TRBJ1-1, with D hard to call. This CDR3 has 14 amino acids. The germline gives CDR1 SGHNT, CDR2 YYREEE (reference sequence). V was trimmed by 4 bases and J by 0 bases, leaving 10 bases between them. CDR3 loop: CASSLVSMNTEAFF. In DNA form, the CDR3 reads TGTGCCAGCAGCCTAGTCTCCATGAACACTGAAGCTTTCTTT.

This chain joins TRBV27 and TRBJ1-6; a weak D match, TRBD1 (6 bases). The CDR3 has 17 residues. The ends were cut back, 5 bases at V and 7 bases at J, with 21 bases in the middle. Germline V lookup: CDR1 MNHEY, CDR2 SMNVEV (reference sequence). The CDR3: CASSAAWRGGWNSPLHF. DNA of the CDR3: TGTGCCAGCAGTGCCGCCTGGAGGGGGGGGTGGAATTCACCCCTCCACTTT.

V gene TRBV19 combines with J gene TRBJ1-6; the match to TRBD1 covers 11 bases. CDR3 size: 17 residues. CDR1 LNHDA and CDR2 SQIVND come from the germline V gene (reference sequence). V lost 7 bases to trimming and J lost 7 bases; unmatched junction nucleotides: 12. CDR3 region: CASNVGTGGARNSPLHF. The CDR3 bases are TGTGCCAGTAACGTCGGGACAGGGGGAGCGAGAAATTCACCCCTCCACTTT.

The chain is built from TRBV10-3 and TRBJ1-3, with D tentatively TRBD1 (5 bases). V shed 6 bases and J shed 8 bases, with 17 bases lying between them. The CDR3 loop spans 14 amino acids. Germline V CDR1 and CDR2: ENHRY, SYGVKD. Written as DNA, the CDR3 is TGTGCCATCAGAAGGACCGCCGGAGGGGACACCATATATTTT. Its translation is CAIRRTAGGDTIYF.

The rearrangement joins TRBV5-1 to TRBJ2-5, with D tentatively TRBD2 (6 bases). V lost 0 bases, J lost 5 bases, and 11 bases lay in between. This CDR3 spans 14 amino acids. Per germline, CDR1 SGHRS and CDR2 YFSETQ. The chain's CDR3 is CASSLEGTRETQYF. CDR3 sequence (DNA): TGCGCCAGCAGCTTGGAAGGGACTCGGGAGACCCAGTACTTC.

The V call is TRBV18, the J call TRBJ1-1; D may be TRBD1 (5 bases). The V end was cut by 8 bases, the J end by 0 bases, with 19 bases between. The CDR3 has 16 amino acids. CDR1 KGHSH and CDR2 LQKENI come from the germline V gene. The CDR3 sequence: CASTRETRAMNTEAFF. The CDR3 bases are TGTGCCAGCACCAGAGAAACCAGGGCAATGAACACTGAAGCTTTCTTT.

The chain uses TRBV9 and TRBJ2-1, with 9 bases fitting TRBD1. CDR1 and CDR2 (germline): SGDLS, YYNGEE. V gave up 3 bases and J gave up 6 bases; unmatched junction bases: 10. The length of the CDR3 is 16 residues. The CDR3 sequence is CASSATPGQGGNEQFF. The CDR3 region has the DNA TGTGCCAGCAGCGCTACCCCGGGACAGGGAGGCAATGAGCAGTTCTTC. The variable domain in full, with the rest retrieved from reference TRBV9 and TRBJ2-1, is DSGVTQTPKHLITATGQRVTLRCSPRSGDLSVYWYQQSLDQGLQFLIQYYNGEERAKGNILERFSAQQFPDLHSELNLSSLELGDSALYFCASSATPGQGGNEQFFGPGTRLTVL.

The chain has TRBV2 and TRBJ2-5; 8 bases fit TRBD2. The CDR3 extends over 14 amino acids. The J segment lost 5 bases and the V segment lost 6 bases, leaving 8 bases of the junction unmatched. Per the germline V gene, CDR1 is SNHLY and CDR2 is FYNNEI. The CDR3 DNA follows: TGTGCCAGCAGCCCCGGACTAGCCGGGGAGACCCAGTACTTC. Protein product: CASSPGLAGETQYF.

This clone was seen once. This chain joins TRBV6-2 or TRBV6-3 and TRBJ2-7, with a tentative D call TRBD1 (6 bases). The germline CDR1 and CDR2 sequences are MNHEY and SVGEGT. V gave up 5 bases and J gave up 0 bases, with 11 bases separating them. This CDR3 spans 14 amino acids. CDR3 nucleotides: TGTGCCAGCAGTCCCCGGGACATCTCCTACGAGCAGTACTTC. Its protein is CASSPRDISYEQYF.

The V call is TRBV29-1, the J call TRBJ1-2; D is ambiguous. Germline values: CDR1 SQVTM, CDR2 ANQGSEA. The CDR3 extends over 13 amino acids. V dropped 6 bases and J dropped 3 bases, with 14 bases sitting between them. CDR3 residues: CSVQTGMDYGYTF. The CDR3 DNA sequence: TGCAGCGTCCAGACCGGGATGGACTATGGCTACACCTTC.

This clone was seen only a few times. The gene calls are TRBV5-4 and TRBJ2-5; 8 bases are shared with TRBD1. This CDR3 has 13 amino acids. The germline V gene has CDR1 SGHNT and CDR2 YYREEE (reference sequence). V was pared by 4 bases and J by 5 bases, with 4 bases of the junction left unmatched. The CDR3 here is CASSARDRETQYF. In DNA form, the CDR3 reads TGTGCCAGCAGCGCCCGGGACAGGGAGACCCAGTACTTC.

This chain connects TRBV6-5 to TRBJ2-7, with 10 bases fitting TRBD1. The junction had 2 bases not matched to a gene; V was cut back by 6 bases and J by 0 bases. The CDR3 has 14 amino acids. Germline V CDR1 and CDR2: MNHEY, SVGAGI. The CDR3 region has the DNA TGTGCCAGCAGAGGGGACAGGGGCTCCTACGAGCAGTACTTC. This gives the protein CASRGDRGSYEQYF.

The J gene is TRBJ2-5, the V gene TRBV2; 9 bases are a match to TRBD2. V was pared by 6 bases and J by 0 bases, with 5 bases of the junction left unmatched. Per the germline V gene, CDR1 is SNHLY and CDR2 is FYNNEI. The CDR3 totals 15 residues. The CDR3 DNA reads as TGTGCCAGCAGGGTGGCTAGCGGGAACCAAGAGACCCAGTACTTC. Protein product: CASRVASGNQETQYF.

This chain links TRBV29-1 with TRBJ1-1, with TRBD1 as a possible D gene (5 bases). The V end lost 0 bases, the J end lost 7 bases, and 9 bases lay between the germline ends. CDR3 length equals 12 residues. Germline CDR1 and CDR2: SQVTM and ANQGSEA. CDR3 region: CSVEEAGNEAFF. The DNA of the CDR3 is TGCAGCGTTGAAGAGGCAGGGAATGAAGCTTTCTTT. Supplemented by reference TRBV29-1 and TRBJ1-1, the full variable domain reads SAVISQKPSRDICQRGTSLTIQCQVDSQVTMMFWYRQQPGQSLTLIATANQGSEATYESGFVIDKFPISRPNLTFSTLTVSNMSPEDSSIYLCSVEEAGNEAFFGQGTRLTVV.

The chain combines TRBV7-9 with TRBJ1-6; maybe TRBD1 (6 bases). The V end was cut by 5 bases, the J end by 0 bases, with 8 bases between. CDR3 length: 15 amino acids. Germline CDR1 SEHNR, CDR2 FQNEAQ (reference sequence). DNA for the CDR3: TGTGCCAGCAGCGAACAGGGCTCCTATAATTCACCCCTCCACTTT. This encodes CASSEQGSYNSPLHF.

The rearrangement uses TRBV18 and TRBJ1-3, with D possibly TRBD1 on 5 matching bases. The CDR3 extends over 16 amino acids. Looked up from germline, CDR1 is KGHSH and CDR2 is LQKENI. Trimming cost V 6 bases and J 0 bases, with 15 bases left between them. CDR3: CASSRNGGSSGNTIYF. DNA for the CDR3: TGTGCCAGCTCTCGAAATGGGGGGAGCTCTGGAAACACCATATATTTT.

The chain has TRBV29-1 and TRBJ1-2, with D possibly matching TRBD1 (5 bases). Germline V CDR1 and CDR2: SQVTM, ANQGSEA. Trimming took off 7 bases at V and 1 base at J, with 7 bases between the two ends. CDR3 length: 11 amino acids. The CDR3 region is CSGDSNYGYTF. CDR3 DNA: TGCAGCGGTGACAGTAACTATGGCTACACCTTC.